A few counts support the clone carrying this T cell receptor beta chain. Its antigen is undetermined. The sample belongs to a study of cytomegalovirus exposure and HLA in healthy donors. Study conclusions and caveats: According to an earlier analysis, most TCR beta V segments yielded productive rearrangements about 87% or about 30% of the time. A few chains linked to CMV were shown in vitro to be specific for CMV antigens.

The study ran its PCR with 60 Vbeta and 13 Jbeta primers. Generated by immunoSEQ multiplex PCR, the TCRdb table keeps only in-frame clones and is missing some. The sample yields under 170,000 clones, roughly 78% seen once. After removal of 2 bases from V and 8 bases from J, the junction contained 12 bases not matched to a gene. Germline lookup yields CDR1 MNHNS and CDR2 SASEGT. The CDR3 spans 16 residues. This TCR was sampled from a man aged 45 to 65 in good health and CMV-seropositive. The specimen was PBMCs. V usage is TRBV6-1 and J usage is TRBJ1-1; TRBD1 matches at 9 bases. CDR3 nucleotides: TGTGCCAGCAGTGAACCCACCGGGACAGGGTATGGAGAAGCTTTCTTT. It is translated as CASSEPTGTGYGEAFF.